This passage covers 26 T cell receptor beta chains from one sample sequenced in a study of blood T cells in healthy people across ages. Primed by a sample-barcoded 5' primer and a J-beta primer mix, a second PCR proceeded for 7 to 11 cycles. TCRdb reprocessed the 5' RACE reads via MiXCR and lists one record per CDR3 protein. Of about 570,000 distinct CDR3 sequences listed, 25% to 35% are singletons. These sequences were also reported in another study, on T cells of mothers and their children.

Sequencing was done on a sample of blood. The receptor source for this set is a boy younger than 10 in good health.

The sample holds a few counts of this clonotype. The chain carries TRBV6-1 and TRBJ1-1; no reliable D call. Germline V gene sequence: CDR1 MNHNS, CDR2 SASEGT. The length of the CDR3 is 11 residues. Trimming pared 8 bases from V and 3 bases from J, leaving 7 bases between. The CDR3 loop is CASPRYTEAFF. CDR3 bases: TGTGCCAGCCCTAGGTACACTGAAGCTTTCTTT.

This clonotype was detected a few times. The chain employs TRBV3-1 and TRBJ2-6, with TRBD1 identical over 9 bases. Looked up from germline, CDR1 is LGHDT and CDR2 is YNNKEL (reference sequence). Losses at the gene ends were 1 base for V and 2 bases for J; bases not matched to a gene: 0. The CDR3 is made up of 16 amino acids. CDR3 protein: CASSQGTGAGANVLTF. For the CDR3, the DNA is TGTGCCAGCAGCCAAGGGACAGGGGCTGGGGCCAACGTCCTGACTTTC.

V is TRBV5-1 and J is TRBJ2-3; no clear D. CDR3 size: 13 residues. V dropped 6 bases and J dropped 0 bases, with 8 bases sitting between them. Germline V CDR1 and CDR2: SGHRS, YFSETQ. In DNA form, the CDR3 reads TGCGCCAGCACCCAGAGAAGCACAGATACGCAGTATTTT. Protein sequence: CASTQRSTDTQYF.

This clonotype was seen repeatedly, ten times or more. The CDR3 DNA reads TGCAGTGCTTTGCCGGGTTTCGAGGGAACCGGGGAGCTGTTTTTT. Translated: CSALPGFEGTGELFF. This chain connects TRBV20-1 to TRBJ2-2; possibly TRBD2 for D (5 bases). The CDR3 contains 15 residues. V dropped 5 bases and J dropped 5 bases, with 18 bases sitting between them. CDR1 is DFQATT and CDR2 is SNEGSKA in the germline V gene (reference sequence).

This clonotype came up a few times. The chain links TRBV7-9 to TRBJ1-3, with D hard to call. Trimming shortened V by 0 bases and J by 7 bases, and 4 bases separated the two germline ends. The CDR3 length is 12 residues. In germline, CDR1 is SEHNR, CDR2 FQNEAQ (reference sequence). CDR3 coding DNA: TGTGCCAGCAGCTTAGCGGGGAACACCATATATTTT. Protein sequence: CASSLAGNTIYF.

This clonotype was detected a few times. The chain joins TRBV29-1 to TRBJ1-2; D not certain. The germline V gene encodes CDR1 SQVTM and CDR2 ANQGSEA. This CDR3 comprises 12 residues. V was shortened by 4 bases and J by 6 bases, with 12 bases between the two germline ends. This CDR3 is CSVVAGGDGYTF. The CDR3 region has the DNA TGCAGCGTTGTTGCTGGAGGCGATGGCTACACCTTC. The full variable domain, completed using reference TRBV29-1 and TRBJ1-2, is SAVISQKPSRDICQRGTSLTIQCQVDSQVTMMFWYRQQPGQSLTLIATANQGSEATYESGFVIDKFPISRPNLTFSTLTVSNMSPEDSSIYLCSVVAGGDGYTFGSGTRLTVV.

The rearrangement joins TRBV2 to TRBJ1-6, with TRBD1 identical over 8 bases. V dropped 10 bases and J dropped 6; count of bases not matched to a gene: 5. Germline CDR1 and CDR2: SNHLY and FYNNEI. This CDR3 is built from 13 residues. The chain's CDR3 is CATQGESNSPLHF. The CDR3 region has the DNA TGTGCCACACAGGGGGAAAGTAATTCACCCCTCCACTTT.

As regards this clonotype: One end of the junction fails to match germline, which may point to a read error. The chain uses TRBV15 and TRBJ1-1; no definite D call. CDR3 size: 12 residues. The germline CDR1 and CDR2 sequences are LNHNV and YYDKDF (reference sequence). The CDR3: CATSKVNTEAFF. The CDR3 nucleotides read TGCGCCACCAGTAAGGTGAACACTGAAGCTTTCTTT.

This clonotype has a single count. V gene TRBV12-3 or TRBV12-4 combines with J gene TRBJ2-1, with D perhaps TRBD2 (6 bases). V dropped 3 bases and J dropped 2 bases, with 8 bases sitting between them. The CDR3 is 14 residues long. This CDR3 reads CASSFGTPYNEQFF. The CDR3, as DNA: TGTGCCAGCAGTTTCGGGACTCCCTACAATGAGCAGTTCTTC.

This chain links TRBV4-1 with TRBJ1-1, with 7 bases matching TRBD1. The CDR3 covers 14 residues. In germline, CDR1 is MGHRA, CDR2 YSYEKL. V gave up 0 bases and J gave up 9 bases; unmatched junction bases: 7. The CDR3, as DNA: TGCGCCAGCAGCCAAGAAGGGCTGGGACAGCAAGCTTTCTTT. Residues: CASSQEGLGQQAFF.

The chain joins TRBV6-5 to TRBJ2-5, with D possibly TRBD1 on 5 matching bases. The J call is uncertain, as TRBJ2-7 better fits the DNA end. Germline CDR1 reads MNHEY; CDR2 reads SVGAGI. There are 14 residues in the CDR3. CDR3 protein: CASRENRRPYEQYF. CDR3 nucleotides: TGTGCCAGCAGGGAGAACAGGAGACCCTACGAGCAGTACTTC.

Comment on this clonotype: Because the CDR3 is missing its conserved closing phenylalanine or tryptophan, this is likely a read error. The chain links TRBV20-1 to TRBJ2-1; no clear D. Germline lookup yields CDR1 DFQATT and CDR2 SNEGSKA (reference sequence). Trimming took off 2 bases at V and 0 bases at J, with 11 bases between the two ends. The CDR3 sequence is 15 residues long. Here the CDR3 DNA reads TGCAGTGCTAGACCGGCTCGAAACTCCTACAATGAGCAGTTCTCC. This encodes CSARPARNSYNEQFS.

This clonotype has only a few counts. This chain uses TRBV29-1 with TRBJ2-2; D ambiguous. V was clipped by 6 bases and J by 5 bases, with 16 bases between them. Germline CDR1 reads SQVTM; CDR2 reads ANQGSEA. The CDR3 sequence is 14 residues long. In DNA form, the CDR3 reads TGCAGCGTCCCCACACTTTGGGGAACCGGGGAGCTGTTTTTT. Encoded protein: CSVPTLWGTGELFF.

This clonotype has just a few counts. The rearrangement joins TRBV4-1 to TRBJ2-5, with D perhaps TRBD2 (7 bases). The germline CDR1 and CDR2 sequences are MGHRA and YSYEKL. Trimming removed 3 bases at V and 4 bases at J, with 12 bases between. The CDR3 extends over 14 amino acids. In DNA form, the CDR3 reads TGCGCCAGCAGCCAGGGGGGGCGAGGAGAGACCCAGTACTTC. This sequence encodes CASSQGGRGETQYF.

V and J are TRBV20-1 and TRBJ2-7, with 8 bases identical to TRBD1. Germline V gives CDR1 DFQATT, CDR2 SNEGSKA (reference sequence). This CDR3 comprises 13 residues. V lost 3 bases to trimming and J lost 2 bases; unmatched junction nucleotides: 3. Here the CDR3 DNA reads TGCAGTGCTAGCCGACAGGGGACCTACGAGCAGTACTTC. Its translation is CSASRQGTYEQYF.

This sequence joins TRBV3-1 and TRBJ1-5; D is uncertain. This CDR3 has 15 residues. In germline, CDR1 is LGHDT, CDR2 YNNKEL (reference sequence). Trimming pared 4 bases from V and 0 bases from J, leaving 10 bases between. CDR3 sequence (DNA): TGTGCCAGCAGCCCCACTTGGGTTAGCAATCAGCCCCAGCATTTT. It translates to CASSPTWVSNQPQHF.

This clonotype has just a few counts. The chain joins TRBV10-3 to TRBJ1-3, with D hard to call. Germline V CDR1 and CDR2: ENHRY, SYGVKD. V lost 1 base and J 0 bases, leaving 4 bases between the germline ends. CDR3 length: 14 amino acids. CDR3 sequence reads: CAISELNSGNTIYF. CDR3 DNA sequence: TGTGCCATCAGTGAGTTGAACTCTGGAAACACCATATATTTT.

This clonotype was detected only a few times. The J gene is TRBJ1-2, the V gene TRBV23-1; a possible D gene is TRBD1 (5 bases). TRBV23-1 is labeled an ORF, and its function is uncertain. Trimming stripped 0 bases from V and 1 base from J, with 9 bases between. This CDR3 spans 15 amino acids. CDR3 amino acids: CASSQSWGFNYGYTF. The CDR3 DNA sequence: TGCGCCAGCAGTCAATCCTGGGGGTTTAACTATGGCTACACCTTC.

This sequence joins TRBV6-5 and TRBJ2-3; 7 nucleotides match TRBD1. Germline V gene data show CDR1 as MNHEY and CDR2 as SVGAGI. V trimming: 5 bases; J trimming: 5 bases; junction bases outside the gene matches: 7. The CDR3 is 14 amino acids. The CDR3 loop reads CASSTQTGQDTQYF. The CDR3 DNA sequence: TGTGCCAGCAGTACTCAGACAGGGCAAGATACGCAGTATTTT.

V usage is TRBV12-3 or TRBV12-4 and J usage is TRBJ2-5, with no clear D. The CDR3 is 16 amino acids. V was shortened by 0 bases and J by 0 bases, with 11 bases between the two germline ends. The CDR3 DNA is TGTGCCAGCAGTTTAGCTGCTAGGGCCGACCAAGAGACCCAGTACTTC. This translates into CASSLAARADQETQYF.

The genes are TRBV7-9 and TRBJ2-1; D remains unclear. Germline lookup yields CDR1 SEHNR and CDR2 FQNEAQ (reference sequence). V lost 2 bases, J lost 6 bases, and 23 bases lay in between. CDR3 length equals 18 residues. CDR3 region: CASSLPLTLAKAANEQFF. In DNA, the CDR3 is TGTGCCAGCAGCTTACCCTTGACGTTAGCTAAGGCAGCCAATGAGCAGTTCTTC.

This clonotype was counted only a few times. The CDR3 protein is CSETGTGYGYTF. For the CDR3, the DNA is TGCAGCGAAACCGGGACGGGATATGGCTACACCTTC. This chain uses TRBV29-1 with TRBJ1-2, with D possibly matching TRBD1 (5 bases). CDR1 and CDR2 from the germline V gene are SQVTM and ANQGSEA. Trimming pared 7 bases from V and 5 bases from J, leaving 14 bases between. The CDR3 loop spans 12 amino acids.

The chain carries TRBV5-4 and TRBJ1-2; TRBD1 is a possible D gene (5 bases). This CDR3 is built from 14 residues. The V gene lost 0 bases and the J gene lost 8 bases, with 14 bases spanning the gap. The germline gives CDR1 SGHNT, CDR2 YYREEE (reference sequence). CDR3 region: CASSLAARAGGYTF. CDR3 bases: TGTGCCAGCAGCTTGGCGGCCAGGGCAGGGGGCTACACCTTC.

Turning to this clonotype: The junction differs from germline at one of its ends, possibly a read error. The chain combines TRBV7-9 with TRBJ1-4; D is possibly TRBD1 (5 bases). Germline V gene sequence: CDR1 SEHNR, CDR2 FQNEAQ (reference sequence). The CDR3 totals 15 residues. In DNA form, the CDR3 reads TGTGCCGGCAGCTTATTGGGGGCAACTAATGAAAAACTGTTTTTT. This encodes CAGSLLGATNEKLFF.

V gene TRBV10-3 combines with J gene TRBJ2-7; the D gene is possibly TRBD1 (6 bases). Trimming pared 3 bases from V and 3 bases from J, leaving 12 bases between. Germline CDR1 is ENHRY and CDR2 is SYGVKD. CDR3 length: 14 amino acids. CDR3 nucleotides: TGTGCCATCAGTGACCCGACAGGCGACTACGAGCAGTACTTC. It specifies CAISDPTGDYEQYF.

Here the CDR3 reads CASRQGRGTDTQYF. CDR3 sequence (DNA): TGTGCCAGCAGACAGGGACGGGGCACAGATACGCAGTATTTT. This chain uses TRBV13 with TRBJ2-3; D perhaps matches TRBD1 (6 bases). V was cut by 6 bases and J by 1 base, with 11 bases left in between. CDR3 length: 14 amino acids. Germline lookup yields CDR1 PRHDT and CDR2 FYEKMQ (reference sequence).